This T cell receptor (beta chain) was profiled in a study of graft-versus-host responses after intestinal transplantation. Irradiated, violet-dye-labeled stimulator cells, approximately 200,000 in number, were plated with approximately 200,000 CFSE-labeled responder cells. Broader study findings: Researchers found peak circulating GvH clone levels linked to early post-transplant HvG declines. Marrow from the recipient contained GvH clones, some of which had appeared first in ileum or blood. High graft-versus-host to host-versus-graft clonal ratios were seen in allografts of patients with graft-donor T cell macrochimerism.

CDR1 and CDR2 from the germline V gene are SGHTA and FQGNSA. Trimming left V 3 bases short and J 7 bases short, with 15 bases between. The CDR3 is 14 amino acids. Profiling relied on immunoSEQ multiplex PCR, and the TCRdb table lists in-frame clones only, not all of them. The sample has about 8,600 clones, roughly 29% seen once. The sequence was obtained from a human patient who received an intestinal transplant. The gene calls are TRBV7-2 and TRBJ2-5, with no clear D. The material sequenced was alloreactive CD4+ T cells from a mixed lymphocyte reaction culture, taken before intestinal transplant. Documented subset: CFSE-low proliferating T cells sorted from approximately six-day pre-transplant mixed lymphocyte reaction (GvH or HvG direction). The CDR3 sequence is CASSFPPPRRTQYF. For the CDR3, the DNA is TGTGCCAGCAGCTTCCCACCCCCCCGCAGGACCCAGTACTTC.